The source of this T cell receptor (beta chain) is a study of glioma-infiltrating T cells. Findings and limits, study-wide: Above-expected tissue-blood divergence occurred in all gliomas, most in low-grade ones.

TCR alpha and beta CDR3 regions were amplified from RNA using iRepertoire nested multiplex PCR. One-step reverse transcription and amplification started from around 100-400 ng of tissue mRNA or PBMC total RNA. Each CDR3 protein is one row after TCRdb ran MiXCR on the multiplex PCR reads. This sample has about 190,000 distinct CDR3 sequences, with around 30% found just once. This clonotype has just one count. What it binds is not known. This clonotype was obtained from a human donor with low-grade glioma or glioblastoma, undergoing nonglioma brain surgery, or in good health (not recorded which). The material sequenced was glioma tissue, nonneoplastic brain tissue, or PBMCs (not recorded which).

CDR3 nucleotides: TGTGCCAGCCGGACTAGCGGGCATTCTAAAGGGACTCAGTACTTC. It encodes CASRTSGHSKGTQYF. This chain joins TRBV6-1 and TRBJ2-5, with TRBD2 matching 11 bases. The germline V gene encodes CDR1 MNHNS and CDR2 SASEGT. This CDR3 has 15 amino acids. Losses at the gene ends were 8 bases for V and 11 bases for J; bases not matched to a gene: 16.